These 32 T cell receptor beta chains were sequenced from one sample in a study of blood T cell repertoires in COVID-19 (dated by TCRdb to about 2020). The library was obtained by the immunoSEQ multiplex PCR assay. As stored in TCRdb, this immuneACCESS dataset retains in-frame rearrangements with V and J assigned. A fraction of the clones does not appear; measured against another copy, unresolved V genes explain less than half of the discrepancy, and the remainder lacks a known reason. This sample holds 130,000 to 150,000 clones; roughly 90% were observed only once. Together, the top ten hold roughly a tenth of the sample. Sequenced sample: peripheral blood. These receptors all stem from a man between 45 and 60 years old with active or convalescent COVID-19.

The chain is built from TRBV3-1 (or the pseudogene TRBV3-2) and TRBJ2-3, with TRBD2 identical over 8 bases. The CDR3 runs to 16 residues. The V and J ends lost 0 bases and 6 bases, in that order; junction bases with no gene match: 8. From germline, CDR1 is LGHDT and CDR2 YNNKEL (reference sequence). Written as DNA, the CDR3 is TGTGCCAGCAGCCAAGAGCGGGGGGCCTTAGAGGATACGCAGTATTTT. This gives the protein CASSQERGALEDTQYF.

The chain combines TRBV29-1 with TRBJ1-2; D ambiguous. This CDR3 is 12 amino acids long. Trimming shortened V by 7 bases and J by 4 bases, and 13 bases separated the two germline ends. The germline gives CDR1 SQVTM, CDR2 ANQGSEA. The CDR3 protein is CSAGRESYGYTF. CDR3 nucleotides: TGCAGCGCGGGAAGGGAGAGCTATGGCTACACCTTC.

The rearrangement uses TRBV4-2 and TRBJ1-2, with a possible D match to TRBD1 (5 bases). The CDR3 extends over 14 amino acids. V lost 4 bases, J lost 6 bases, and 15 bases lay in between. The germline gives CDR1 LGHNA, CDR2 YNFKEQ. The CDR3: CASSPKWGNHGYTF. The CDR3 DNA is TGTGCCAGCAGCCCCAAGTGGGGCAACCATGGCTACACCTTC.

The rearrangement joins TRBV27 to TRBJ1-5, with TRBD1 matching 12 bases. Germline-derived CDR1 and CDR2 are MNHEY and SMNVEV (reference sequence). The CDR3 is made up of 17 amino acids. V was clipped by 0 bases and J by 7 bases; unmatched bases: 7. In DNA, the CDR3 is TGTGCCAGCAGTTTATCCGGGACAGGGGGCGCCGGACAGCCCCAGCATTTT. This translates into CASSLSGTGGAGQPQHF.

The V call is TRBV29-1, the J call TRBJ2-6; 7 positions agree with TRBD1. This CDR3 has 16 residues. V was clipped by 7 bases and J by 0 bases; unmatched bases: 9. In germline, CDR1 is SQVTM, CDR2 ANQGSEA. The DNA of the CDR3 is TGCAGCGGTATTGTGGACAGGAGCTCTGGGGCCAACGTCCTGACTTTC. It yields the protein CSGIVDRSSGANVLTF.

The chain links TRBV7-2 to TRBJ2-2; TRBD1 matches 8 bases. CDR3 size: 16 residues. With 5 bases clipped from V and 6 bases from J, the junction kept 11 bases outside the gene matches. CDR1 SGHTA and CDR2 FQGNSA come from the germline V gene. The CDR3 bases are TGTGCCAGCAGCCCCGACAGGGGCCATCATTCCGGGGAGCTGTTTTTT. It translates to CASSPDRGHHSGELFF. The full variable domain, its missing parts supplied by reference TRBV7-2 and TRBJ2-2, is GAGVSQSPSNKVTEKGKDVELRCDPISGHTALYWYRQSLGQGLEFLIYFQGNSAPDKSGLPSDRFSAERTGGSVSTLTIQRTQQEDSAVYLCASSPDRGHHSGELFFGEGSRLTVL.

This chain uses TRBV7-8 with TRBJ2-7, with 8 bases lining up with TRBD2. Germline V gives CDR1 SGHVS, CDR2 FQNEAQ. The length of the CDR3 is 17 residues. Trimming at V came to 1 base and at J to 4 bases, leaving 12 bases not matched to a gene. The DNA of the CDR3 is TGTGCCAGCAGCTTAGAGGGGACCGCGGGAGGCAGGTACGAGCAGTACTTC. Protein product: CASSLEGTAGGRYEQYF. The whole variable domain, remainder taken from reference TRBV7-8 and TRBJ2-7, is GAGVSQSPRYKVAKRGQDVALRCDPISGHVSLFWYQQALGQGPEFLTYFQNEAQLDKSGLPSDRFFAERPEGSVSTLKIQRTQQEDSAVYLCASSLEGTAGGRYEQYFGPGTRLTVT.

The CDR3 spells CASRLSWTGTYEQYF. The CDR3 nucleotides are TGTGCCAGCCGACTCAGTTGGACAGGAACCTACGAGCAGTACTTC. The chain combines TRBV5-5 with TRBJ2-7; 7 nucleotides align to TRBD1. V was clipped by 7 bases and J by 2 bases; unmatched bases: 12. The CDR3 totals 15 residues. CDR1 and CDR2 from the germline V gene are SGHKS and YYEKEE (reference sequence).

This sequence joins TRBV6-5 and TRBJ1-1; D is perhaps TRBD1 (5 bases). Trimming took 2 bases from V and 5 from J, leaving 12 bases between them. Germline lookup yields CDR1 MNHEY and CDR2 SVGAGI. This CDR3 comprises 14 residues. CDR3 coding DNA: TGTGCCAGCAGTTACGGGGGACTCCCTACTGAAGCTTTCTTT. This translates into CASSYGGLPTEAFF.

This clone was seen a single time. CDR3 DNA sequence: TGTGCCAGCAGCGCCGGTCAGGGGCTAGCCAAAAACATTCAGTACTTC. Translated, it gives CASSAGQGLAKNIQYF. The genes are TRBV7-9 and TRBJ2-4, with D tentatively TRBD1 (6 bases). Germline assignment: CDR1 SEHNR and CDR2 FQNEAQ (reference sequence). V was cut by 5 bases and J by 0 bases, with 14 bases left in between. The CDR3 length is 16 residues.

The rearrangement uses TRBV27 and TRBJ1-1; a possible D gene is TRBD1 (5 bases). Trimming shortened V by 8 bases and J by 4 bases, and 23 bases separated the two germline ends. The CDR3 is made up of 16 amino acids. From germline, CDR1 is MNHEY and CDR2 SMNVEV (reference sequence). The CDR3, as DNA: TGTGCCAGCCATCCAGCGTTTCGGGGGTTGGGCACTGAAGCTTTCTTT. It translates to CASHPAFRGLGTEAFF.

This clone occurred a few times. As DNA, the CDR3 is TGTGCCAGCAGTGAAGCCGCGAGCTCTGGAAACACCATATATTTT. Its translation is CASSEAASSGNTIYF. The V gene is TRBV6-1, the J gene TRBJ1-3, with no clear D. Per germline, CDR1 MNHNS and CDR2 SASEGT. CDR3 length: 15 amino acids. The V gene lost 0 bases and the J gene lost 0 bases, with 6 bases spanning the gap.

J is TRBJ2-7 and V is TRBV7-9, with D perhaps matching TRBD2 (6 bases). The V and J ends lost 5 bases and 5 bases respectively, with 7 bases between them. The CDR3 covers 11 residues. Germline V CDR1 and CDR2: SEHNR, FQNEAQ (reference sequence). CDR3 nucleotides: TGTGCCAGCAGCGGAGGGCACGAGCAGTACTTC. Protein product: CASSGGHEQYF.

The V call is TRBV5-8, the J call TRBJ1-1; TRBD1 matches 7 bases. Looked up from germline, CDR1 is SGHTS and CDR2 is YDEGEE. Trimming took 4 bases from V and 0 from J; bases not matched to a gene: 3. The CDR3 is 14 residues long. The CDR3 DNA is TGTGCCAGCAGCGTGGGACAGTTGAACACTGAAGCTTTCTTT. This encodes CASSVGQLNTEAFF.

The genes are TRBV10-3 and TRBJ2-7; 9 bases are a match to TRBD2. V trimming: 3 bases; J trimming: 3 bases; junction bases outside the gene matches: 3. This CDR3 contains 14 residues. The germline gives CDR1 ENHRY, CDR2 SYGVKD. The chain's CDR3 is CAISDGSGSYEQYF. Written as DNA, the CDR3 is TGTGCCATCAGTGATGGTAGCGGGAGCTACGAGCAGTACTTC.

This clone appeared a few times. The V call is TRBV7-9, the J call TRBJ2-7; TRBD2 matches at 9 bases. Germline values: CDR1 SEHNR, CDR2 FQNEAQ (reference sequence). V lost 0 bases, J lost 6 bases, and 9 bases stayed unmatched. The CDR3 runs to 16 residues. CDR3 nucleotides: TGTGCCAGCAGCTTAGCGGGGACTAGCCGTACCTCCGAGCAGTACTTC. Translating it yields CASSLAGTSRTSEQYF.

The chain employs TRBV5-1 and TRBJ2-3, with D maybe TRBD1 (6 bases). Trimming removed 5 bases at V and 2 bases at J, with 12 bases between. There are 14 residues in the CDR3. Germline CDR1 SGHRS, CDR2 YFSETQ. This CDR3 is CASRLRTDTDTQYF. CDR3 coding DNA: TGCGCCAGCAGACTACGGACAGACACAGATACGCAGTATTTT. Complete variable domain (other parts from reference TRBV5-1 and TRBJ2-3): KAGVTQTPRYLIKTRGQQVTLSCSPISGHRSVSWYQQTPGQGLQFLFEYFSETQRNKGNFPGRFSGRQFSNSRSEMNVSTLELGDSALYLCASRLRTDTDTQYFGPGTRLTVL.

This clone was picked up one time. One end of the junction fails to match germline, which may point to a read error. This rearrangement joins TRBV6-2 or TRBV6-3 to TRBJ2-7; a weak D match, TRBD1 (5 bases). The CDR3 consists of 15 residues. CDR1 and CDR2 from the germline V gene are MNHEY and SVGEGT. CDR3 residues: CAGSLPFRDSYEQYF. In nucleotides, the CDR3 is TGTGCCGGCAGTCTCCCTTTCAGGGATTCCTACGAGCAGTACTTC.

The chain recombines TRBV10-3 with TRBJ1-2; 9 positions agree with TRBD1. This CDR3 is 16 amino acids long. J gave up 9 bases and V 4 bases, and 15 bases lay outside the gene matches. From germline, CDR1 is ENHRY and CDR2 SYGVKD. The CDR3 DNA sequence: TGTGCCATCAGTGGGGGGGGACAGGGAAAAACTATAAGCTACACCTTC. This translates into CAISGGGQGKTISYTF.

The chain links TRBV2 to TRBJ2-1; the match to TRBD2 covers 8 bases. After removal of 8 bases from V and 2 bases from J, the junction contained 14 bases not matched to a gene. Germline CDR1 and CDR2: SNHLY and FYNNEI. The CDR3 consists of 17 residues. The CDR3 nucleotides read TGTGCCAGCGAACCTCTACTAGCGGAAAAGACCTACAATGAGCAGTTCTTC. Encoded protein: CASEPLLAEKTYNEQFF.

The chain uses TRBV4-2 and TRBJ2-5, with TRBD1 identical over 11 bases. Per germline, CDR1 LGHNA and CDR2 YNFKEQ. The length of the CDR3 is 15 residues. The junction had 5 bases not matched to a gene; V was cut back by 3 bases and J by 5 bases. The CDR3, as DNA: TGTGCCAGCAGCCATCCGGACAGGGGGCGGGAGACCCAGTACTTC. Protein sequence: CASSHPDRGRETQYF.

J is TRBJ1-4 and V is TRBV19; TRBD1 agrees at 9 bases. J was trimmed by 8 bases and V by 5 bases; bases with no gene match: 6. The CDR3 spans 14 residues. Per the germline V gene, CDR1 is LNHDA and CDR2 is SQIVND (reference sequence). This chain's CDR3 is CASSWDRVGEKLFF. CDR3 sequence (DNA): TGTGCCAGTAGTTGGGACAGGGTCGGCGAAAAACTGTTTTTT.

The chain carries TRBV6-5 and TRBJ2-1; 9 nucleotides line up with TRBD2. The CDR3 totals 14 residues. Trimming took 0 bases from V and 9 from J; bases not matched to a gene: 3. Germline CDR1 reads MNHEY; CDR2 reads SVGAGI. CDR3 protein: CASSYSISGGEQFF. DNA of the CDR3: TGTGCCAGCAGTTACTCGATTAGCGGGGGTGAGCAGTTCTTC.

The chain combines TRBV9 with TRBJ2-2, with TRBD1 matching 10 bases. CDR3 size: 15 residues. Germline assignment: CDR1 SGDLS and CDR2 YYNGEE. V gave up 4 bases and J gave up 3 bases; unmatched junction bases: 3. In DNA form, the CDR3 reads TGTGCCAGCAGCCAGACAGGGGGCTACACCGGGGAGCTGTTTTTT. It encodes CASSQTGGYTGELFF.

The J gene is TRBJ2-5, the V gene TRBV9; TRBD1 matches at 9 bases. Germline assignment: CDR1 SGDLS and CDR2 YYNGEE. The J segment lost 0 bases and the V segment lost 4 bases, leaving 4 bases of the junction unmatched. This CDR3 region has 15 residues. CDR3 protein: CASSSGTGYQETQYF. The CDR3 nucleotides read TGTGCCAGCAGCTCCGGGACAGGGTACCAAGAGACCCAGTACTTC.

The CDR3 here is CASSVSGSTYGNEQFF. DNA for the CDR3: TGTGCCAGCAGCGTTAGCGGGAGCACGTATGGGAATGAGCAGTTCTTC. The chain couples TRBV9 to TRBJ2-1, with TRBD2 matching 9 bases. CDR1 SGDLS and CDR2 YYNGEE come from the germline V gene. Trimming at V came to 2 bases and at J to 7 bases, leaving 10 bases not matched to a gene. This CDR3 spans 16 amino acids.

The chain is built from TRBV28 and TRBJ1-1; D unclear. This CDR3 contains 14 residues. The germline V gene encodes CDR1 MDHEN and CDR2 SYDVKM. The germline V and J ends were trimmed by 1 base and 2 bases, with 8 bases remaining between them. CDR3 coding DNA: TGTGCCAGCAGTTTATTAACGGGAAACACTGAAGCTTTCTTT. Translated: CASSLLTGNTEAFF.

The chain couples TRBV5-4 to TRBJ2-7, with TRBD2 as a possible D gene (6 bases). Trimming removed 4 bases from V and 0 bases from J, with 11 bases in between. Germline CDR1 is SGHNT and CDR2 is YYREEE (reference sequence). This CDR3 has 14 residues. The CDR3 DNA is TGTGCCAGCAGCACCGGGGAGGTCTCCTACGAGCAGTACTTC. Its protein is CASSTGEVSYEQYF.

A remark on this clone: Relative to the germline gene, one junction end is altered; a read error may explain this. The chain has TRBV7-9 and TRBJ1-6, with 8 bases identical to TRBD1. This CDR3 has 14 amino acids. Germline assignment: CDR1 SEHNR and CDR2 FQNEAQ (reference sequence). The CDR3 DNA follows: TGTGCCAGCAGATTAGGACAGGGCGGTTCACCCCTCCACTTT. The encoded protein is CASRLGQGGSPLHF.

The table lists this clone with a count of one. V is TRBV6-1 and J is TRBJ1-2; D unclear. The CDR3 is made up of 13 amino acids. V was clipped by 2 bases and J by 3 bases, with 7 bases between them. Germline V CDR1 and CDR2: MNHNS, SASEGT. CDR3 DNA: TGTGCCAGCAGTGAATATCTGTACTATGGCTACACCTTC. It encodes CASSEYLYYGYTF.

This clone was found once. The V gene is TRBV18, the J gene TRBJ2-7; maybe TRBD2 (5 bases). The CDR3 has 16 residues. The ends were cut back, 0 bases at V and 5 bases at J, with 17 bases in the middle. Germline values: CDR1 KGHSH, CDR2 LQKENI. The CDR3 loop reads CASSPPSTQTRDEQYF. CDR3 nucleotide sequence: TGTGCCAGCTCACCACCGTCCACCCAAACGCGGGACGAGCAGTACTTC.

This chain connects TRBV9 to TRBJ2-3; a possible D gene is TRBD1 (6 bases). The CDR3 is 13 residues long. Germline CDR1 reads SGDLS; CDR2 reads YYNGEE. Trimming cost V 4 bases and J 3 bases, with 9 bases left between them. This CDR3 is CASSTRGTDTQYF. CDR3 sequence (DNA): TGTGCCAGCAGCACAAGGGGGACAGATACGCAGTATTTT.